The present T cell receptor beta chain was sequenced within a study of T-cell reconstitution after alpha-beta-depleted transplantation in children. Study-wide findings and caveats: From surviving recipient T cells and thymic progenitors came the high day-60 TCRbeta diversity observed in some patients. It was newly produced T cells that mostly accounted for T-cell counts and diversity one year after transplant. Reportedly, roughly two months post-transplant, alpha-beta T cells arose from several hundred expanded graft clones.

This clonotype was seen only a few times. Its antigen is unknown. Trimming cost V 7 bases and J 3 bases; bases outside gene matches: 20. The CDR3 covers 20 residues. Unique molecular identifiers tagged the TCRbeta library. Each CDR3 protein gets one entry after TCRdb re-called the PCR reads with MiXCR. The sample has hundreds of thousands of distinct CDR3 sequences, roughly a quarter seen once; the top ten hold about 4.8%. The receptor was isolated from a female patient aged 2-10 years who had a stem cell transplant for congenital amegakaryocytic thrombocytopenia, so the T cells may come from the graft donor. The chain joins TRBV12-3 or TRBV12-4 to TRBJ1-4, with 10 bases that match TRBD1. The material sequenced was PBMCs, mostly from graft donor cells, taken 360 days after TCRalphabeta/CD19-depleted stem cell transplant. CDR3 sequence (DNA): TGTGCCAGCACCACCAACCCGGAGGGACAGGGGCAGGGAGCTAATGAAAAACTGTTTTTT. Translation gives CASTTNPEGQGQGANEKLFF.